The T cell receptor beta chain described here comes from a study of early stage breast cancer tumors (TCRdb year 2017). Study-wide context: Of the roughly 17 invasive breast tumors, twelve were found to be estrogen receptor-positive, progesterone receptor-positive and HER2-negative. The samples as a whole yielded a few million detected templates, corresponding to around 1,100,000 unique clonotypes. On average, each sample had 9.5 to 10-fold read coverage. About 65% of the 12 ER+/PR+/HER2- tumors were invasive ductal carcinomas, while the other four were invasive lobular carcinomas. Study-wide findings and limitations: Enriched TCRB sequences shared across patients were mostly commonly generated sequences, unlikely to play an important role in the tumor microenvironment. Chain pairing and functional markers such as CD4, CD8 and FOXP3 were not captured by bulk genomic DNA sequencing of unsorted cells. Repertoires from blood and normal breast were more alike than repertoires from blood and tumor, and in about 90% of the 16 patients, comparing each tissue with blood separated tumor from normal. About 2.5-fold higher T cell density and higher clonality were observed in tumors than in adjacent normal breast tissue. Analysis by tumor subtype was prevented by the small cohort size.

Turning to this clone: No antigen is known for it. No clone much larger than this one lies a single base away; base qualities are absent.

The study profiled bulk TCR beta-chain repertoires in matched peripheral blood, tumor and adjacent normal breast tissue taken from some 17 patients with early-stage breast cancer. Before surgery, about 4.5-11 mL of whole blood was collected into EDTA tubes and then processed within 2 hours. Peripheral blood mononuclear cells were isolated by Ficoll-Paque centrifugation in SepMate-50 tubes. PBMCs were cryopreserved in approximately 90% FBS with around 10% DMSO in aliquots of roughly 1.8 to 4 million cells and stored in liquid nitrogen. The Qiagen AllPrep DNA/RNA Mini kit was used for genomic DNA extraction. Two independent genomic DNA replicates were amplified for each sample, with approximately 0.5 ug used for blood and around 1.5 ug for tumor or normal breast. TCRB sequencing of genomic DNA was carried out with the ImmunoSeq Intro kit according to the manufacturer's instructions. Multiplex PCR was run for about 30 cycles using proprietary primers and spike-in control sequences for absolute quantification. Single-end 150-bp reads were used to sequence an 87-bp fragment spanning the CDR3 plus the flanking V and J genes. Each lane of an Illumina MiSeq running version 3.0 chemistry carried seven multiplexed samples, with two replicates apiece. The published analysis was carried out like this. The vendor's proprietary pipeline processed the raw data and merged both replicates into a single result for each sample. Productive rearrangements sharing the V-gene family, CDR3 amino acid sequence and J-gene segment were defined as clonotypes. Clonality was calculated as 1 minus the normalized Shannon entropy (Pielou evenness) of TCRB abundances. To estimate T cell density, the total number of templates was divided by the number of input cells, which was inferred from the amount of DNA input. Total repertoire diversity and clonality were estimated with Recon using default parameters. Tumor-enriched clonotypes were defined as having over 0.1% abundance in tumor and at least 32-fold higher abundance than in normal breast. Held by TCRdb, this immuneACCESS table contains in-frame sequences only and omits some clones. Under half of the omission traces to an unresolved V gene where checked; the cause of the rest is unknown. Clone size and the V and J calls come from that table; the DNA yielded D and trimming. The sample yields 40,000 to 60,000 clones; approximately 83% were counted once. Clones ranked in the top ten supply around 1.3% of the sample.

Germline trimming: 2 bases from V, 3 bases from J; junction bases outside gene matches: 10. Reading the germline V gene (reference sequence) gives CDR1 LNHDA and CDR2 SQIVND. Reading from cysteine to phenylalanine, the CDR3 counts 16 amino acids. Only the CDR3 region is kept as DNA, spanning 48 bases read in frame from base 1. This receptor was taken from a person aged 45-60 years with breast cancer. The sequenced sample consisted of blood. The sequence joins TRBV19 to TRBJ2-7; 7 central bases correspond to TRBD2. At the DNA level, the sequence is TGTGCCAGTAGTATAAATCTAGCGGAGCAAGTCTACGAGCAGTACTTC. The translation is CASSINLAEQVYEQYF.